These 22 T cell receptor beta chains were sequenced from one sample in a study of graft-versus-host responses after intestinal transplantation. Data came from immunoSEQ multiplex PCR; TCRdb stores just in-frame clones and leaves some out. The sample holds approximately 28,000 clones, around 92% seen once. Source: PBMCs, taken 66 days after intestinal transplant. Every receptor here comes from a human patient who received an intestinal transplant, so some T cells may come from the graft donor.

V usage is TRBV5-6 and J usage is TRBJ2-1; D unresolved. Germline CDR1 and CDR2: SGHDT and YYEEEE. V lost 0 bases and J 7 bases, leaving 5 bases between the germline ends. This CDR3 comprises 12 residues. The CDR3 DNA sequence: TGTGCCAGCAGCTTGGGAGATAATGAGCAGTTCTTC. Encoded protein: CASSLGDNEQFF.

The chain links TRBV6-1 to TRBJ2-1; D is unresolved. CDR1 and CDR2 (germline): MNHNS, SASEGT. The CDR3 loop spans 14 amino acids. Trimming pared 5 bases from V and 2 bases from J, leaving 10 bases between. Here the CDR3 DNA reads TGTGCCAGCAGTCTAGTGCCCCCCTACAATGAGCAGTTCTTC. Its translation is CASSLVPPYNEQFF.

CDR3 DNA: TGCGCCAGCAGTGAGTTGGCACATGAGCAGTTCTTC. It yields the protein CASSELAHEQFF. The rearrangement joins TRBV10-1 to TRBJ2-1; no firm D call. The CDR3 length is 12 residues. In germline, CDR1 is WNHNN, CDR2 SYGVQD (reference sequence). V lost 1 base and J 8 bases, leaving 6 bases between the germline ends.

This clone was detected only once. This chain joins TRBV29-1 and TRBJ2-7; D is uncertain. The V and J ends lost 0 bases and 1 base respectively, with 1 base between them. Germline V lookup: CDR1 SQVTM, CDR2 ANQGSEA. The length of the CDR3 is 11 residues. The CDR3 bases are TGCAGCGTTGAAGAGTCCTACGAGCAGTACTTC. Translation gives CSVEESYEQYF.

The CDR3 nucleotides read TGTGCCAGCAGTGGACAGGGAAGTCATGAGCAGTTCTTC. Residues: CASSGQGSHEQFF. The genes are TRBV6-1 and TRBJ2-1, with 7 bases matching TRBD1. Germline V CDR1 and CDR2: MNHNS, SASEGT. CDR3 length: 13 residues. V shed 4 bases, J shed 8 bases, and the junction held 5 bases outside the gene matches.

J is TRBJ1-5 and V is TRBV6-6, with TRBD1 as a possible D gene (5 bases). V gave up 4 bases and J gave up 0 bases, with 13 bases separating them. The CDR3 is made up of 16 amino acids. The germline V gene encodes CDR1 MNHNY and CDR2 SVGAGI (reference sequence). The CDR3 DNA reads TGTGCCAGCAGTTCCACCGACAGATATAGCAATCAGCCCCAGCATTTT. It is translated as CASSSTDRYSNQPQHF.

This chain joins TRBV12-5 and TRBJ1-1; D gene unclear. The V gene's germline CDR1 is LGHNT and CDR2 FRNRAP. Trimming cost V 6 bases and J 0 bases, with 8 bases left between them. The CDR3 consists of 13 residues. As DNA, the CDR3 is TGTGCTAGTGGGGCGGGCTTGAACACTGAAGCTTTCTTT. Translated, it gives CASGAGLNTEAFF. Supplemented by reference TRBV12-5 and TRBJ1-1, the full variable domain reads DARVTQTPRHKVTEMGQEVTMRCQPILGHNTVFWYRQTMMQGLELLAYFRNRAPLDDSGMPKDRFSAEMPDATLATLKIQPSEPRDSAVYFCASGAGLNTEAFFGQGTRLTVV.

The J gene is TRBJ2-7, the V gene TRBV4-1, with 10 bases identical to TRBD1. CDR1 is MGHRA and CDR2 is YSYEKL in the germline V gene. The V gene end was trimmed by 4 bases and the J gene end by 1 base; junction bases not matched to a gene: 7. CDR3 size: 16 residues. In DNA form, the CDR3 reads TGCGCCAGCAGCCTCATTGGGGACAGGGGTTCCTACGAGCAGTACTTC. Translating gives CASSLIGDRGSYEQYF.

This chain connects TRBV4-3 to TRBJ2-7, with 9 bases aligning to TRBD2. Germline V gene sequence: CDR1 LGHNA, CDR2 YSLEER. V lost 1 base and J lost 0; bases outside the gene matches: 4. This CDR3 has 16 amino acids. Here the CDR3 reads CASSQVVAGVSYEQYF. CDR3 in DNA: TGCGCCAGCAGCCAAGTTGTAGCGGGGGTCTCCTACGAGCAGTACTTC.

V and J are TRBV15 and TRBJ2-7; 9 nucleotides agree with TRBD1. This CDR3 has 15 residues. Germline V lookup: CDR1 LNHNV, CDR2 YYDKDF (reference sequence). Trimming removed 2 bases from V and 4 bases from J; junction bases left unmatched: 6. The CDR3 DNA reads as TGTGCCACCAGCAGACCCGGGACAGGGAATTACGAGCAGTACTTC. This encodes CATSRPGTGNYEQYF.

CDR3 DNA: TGCGCCAGCAGCCTGGGACTAGCAAGGACCGGGGAGCTGTTTTTT. Residues: CASSLGLARTGELFF. The chain uses TRBV5-1 and TRBJ2-2; TRBD2 matches at 9 bases. The CDR3 is made up of 15 amino acids. CDR1 and CDR2 (germline): SGHRS, YFSETQ. J was trimmed by 5 bases and V by 4 bases; bases with no gene match: 6.

The chain has TRBV4-1 and TRBJ2-1; TRBD1 might be the D (6 bases). The CDR3 runs 16 residues. V lost 1 base and J 4 bases, leaving 14 bases between the germline ends. Germline values: CDR1 MGHRA, CDR2 YSYEKL. The chain's CDR3 is CASSQGPGTPYNEQFF. The DNA for the CDR3 is TGCGCCAGCAGCCAAGGCCCCGGGACACCTTACAATGAGCAGTTCTTC.

The J gene is TRBJ1-1, the V gene TRBV6-1, with D perhaps TRBD1 (6 bases). Trimming took off 3 bases at V and 4 bases at J, with 12 bases between the two ends. The CDR3 loop spans 14 amino acids. Germline V gene data show CDR1 as MNHNS and CDR2 as SASEGT. This CDR3 is CASSELTGLTEAFF. The DNA for the CDR3 is TGTGCCAGCAGTGAGTTAACAGGGCTCACTGAAGCTTTCTTT.

V is TRBV9 and J is TRBJ1-1, with a weak D call TRBD1 (5 bases). Trimming left V 0 bases short and J 3 bases short, with 9 bases between. Germline CDR1 and CDR2: SGDLS and YYNGEE. This CDR3 has 14 residues. DNA for the CDR3: TGTGCCAGCAGCGTAGGGGCAGGGTACACTGAAGCTTTCTTT. It is translated as CASSVGAGYTEAFF. Supplemented by reference TRBV9 and TRBJ1-1, the full variable domain reads DSGVTQTPKHLITATGQRVTLRCSPRSGDLSVYWYQQSLDQGLQFLIQYYNGEERAKGNILERFSAQQFPDLHSELNLSSLELGDSALYFCASSVGAGYTEAFFGQGTRLTVV.

This chain links TRBV9 with TRBJ1-6; D may be TRBD1 (5 bases). Trimming shortened V by 0 bases and J by 0 bases, and 13 bases separated the two germline ends. There are 18 residues in the CDR3. The germline CDR1 and CDR2 sequences are SGDLS and YYNGEE. The DNA of the CDR3 is TGTGCCAGCAGCGTAGAGGGGACGGAGAGCTCCTATAATTCACCCCTCCACTTT. Its translation: CASSVEGTESSYNSPLHF.

V gene TRBV9 combines with J gene TRBJ1-6; possible D gene TRBD1, 5 bases. Germline V CDR1 and CDR2: SGDLS, YYNGEE. V lost 0 bases and J lost 7, with 17 bases in between. CDR3 length: 17 residues. In nucleotides, the CDR3 is TGTGCCAGCAGCGTAGGAAGGCAGGGCGGAAGAAATTCACCCCTCCACTTT. Protein: CASSVGRQGGRNSPLHF. Full variable domain (outside the CDR3, taken from reference TRBV9 and TRBJ1-6): DSGVTQTPKHLITATGQRVTLRCSPRSGDLSVYWYQQSLDQGLQFLIQYYNGEERAKGNILERFSAQQFPDLHSELNLSSLELGDSALYFCASSVGRQGGRNSPLHFGNGTRLTVT.

The J gene is TRBJ1-2, the V gene TRBV10-1; D remains ambiguous. This CDR3 has 12 residues. The germline V gene encodes CDR1 WNHNN and CDR2 SYGVQD (reference sequence). Trimming stripped 2 bases from V and 4 bases from J, with 5 bases between. DNA for the CDR3: TGCGCCAGCAGTGAGACTACCTATGGCTACACCTTC. Encoded protein: CASSETTYGYTF.

The chain has TRBV7-9 and TRBJ2-3; no clear D gene. Trimming shortened V by 5 bases and J by 2 bases, and 8 bases separated the two germline ends. The length of the CDR3 is 13 residues. Germline V gene lookup returns CDR1 SEHNR and CDR2 FQNEAQ (reference sequence). CDR3 nucleotide sequence: TGTGCCAGCAGCCCCGTCGACACAGATACGCAGTATTTT. As protein: CASSPVDTDTQYF.

The rearrangement links TRBV9 to TRBJ2-7, with D hard to call. Germline assignment: CDR1 SGDLS and CDR2 YYNGEE. Between the trimmed V and J ends, which lost 4 bases and 10 bases, there was a span of 15 bases. This CDR3 has 12 amino acids. The CDR3 region is CASSSHDWDQYF. For the CDR3, the DNA is TGTGCCAGCAGCTCGCACGACTGGGATCAGTACTTC.

Written as DNA, the CDR3 is TGTGCCTGGACCCCTAGAGGGGTCTACCTGGAAGCTTTCTTT. It translates to CAWTPRGVYLEAFF. The chain is built from TRBV30 and TRBJ1-1; tentatively, D is TRBD1 (5 bases). CDR3 length equals 14 residues. Germline V gene sequence: CDR1 GTSNPN, CDR2 SVGIG (reference sequence). The V end was cut by 4 bases, the J end by 8 bases, with 20 bases between.

The chain is built from TRBV11-2 and TRBJ2-7; D call uncertain. CDR1 and CDR2 from the germline V gene are SGHAT and FQNNGV. The ends were cut back, 1 base at V and 0 bases at J, with 13 bases in the middle. The CDR3 consists of 16 residues. The CDR3 bases are TGTGCCAGCAGCTTAGTTCTCCAGAGCCTCTCCTACGAGCAGTACTTC. This gives the protein CASSLVLQSLSYEQYF.

The chain couples TRBV5-1 to TRBJ1-3; D not certain. Germline V CDR1 and CDR2: SGHRS, YFSETQ. This CDR3 region has 12 residues. V gave up 5 bases and J gave up 3 bases, with 6 bases separating them. In DNA, the CDR3 is TGCGCCAGCAGTTACGATGGAAACACCATATATTTT. Protein: CASSYDGNTIYF.